These 11 T cell receptor beta chains were sequenced from one sample in a study of T cells expressing NK-cell markers. TCRdb reprocessed the 5' RACE reads, keeping one entry per CDR3 protein, no DNA. The sample yields about 150,000 distinct CDR3 sequences, of which the top ten take up 10% to 15%. What was sequenced was blood T cells: a sorted CD56 or NKG2C T cell subset, CD4+ or CD8+ T cells, or bulk PBMC T cells (not recorded which). The receptor set was obtained from a man aged 18 to 30 in good health.

CDR3 amino acids: CASSQGVGVTEAFF. V usage is TRBV4-1 and J usage is TRBJ1-1. Germline CDR1 is MGHRA and CDR2 is YSYEKL. This CDR3 has 14 residues.

This chain links TRBV4-2 with TRBJ2-1; TCRdb returns TRBD2, unconfirmable since there is no DNA. Per germline, CDR1 LGHNA and CDR2 YNFKEQ. This CDR3 contains 14 residues. The CDR3 is CASSKAGGVNEQFF.

The chain employs TRBV7-3 and TRBJ2-2; the TCRdb D gene call, TRBD1, has no DNA to confirm it. Germline-derived CDR1 and CDR2 are SGHTA and FQGTGA. The CDR3 is made up of 15 amino acids. This CDR3 reads CASSSRQGYTGELFF.

The gene calls are TRBV11-1 and TRBJ2-1; TCRdb selects TRBD1, and the lack of DNA leaves this call unchecked. The germline gives CDR1 SGHAT, CDR2 FQDESV (reference sequence). The CDR3 contains 18 residues. The CDR3 spells CASSLGDSGTPYYNEQFF.

The chain uses TRBV4-1 and TRBJ2-1; checking the TCRdb D call of TRBD2 is not possible without DNA. The length of the CDR3 is 15 residues. In germline, CDR1 is MGHRA, CDR2 YSYEKL. CDR3: CASSQVASGDNEQFF.

The rearrangement uses TRBV24-1 and TRBJ2-5; the D call from TCRdb, TRBD2, cannot be confirmed without DNA. The CDR3 consists of 17 residues. Per germline, CDR1 KGHDR and CDR2 SFDVKD. CDR3 sequence: CATSEGRITGLQETQYF.

This sequence joins TRBV7-7 and TRBJ2-3; TCRdb reports TRBD1, a call that lacks DNA to check it against. CDR1 and CDR2 from the germline V gene are SSHAT and FNYEAQ (reference sequence). The length of the CDR3 is 20 residues. The CDR3 here is CASSLALVGWAGTPGDTQYF.

The chain has TRBV29-1 and TRBJ2-5; TCRdb outputs TRBD2, but without DNA this stays unchecked. This CDR3 has 13 amino acids. Germline CDR1 SQVTM, CDR2 ANQGSEA. CDR3 region: CSVEGGSQETQYF.

CDR3: CASSLRSRGYGYTF. The chain is built from TRBV27 and TRBJ1-2. The CDR3 has 14 amino acids. Germline V gene data show CDR1 as MNHEY and CDR2 as SMNVEV (reference sequence).

The chain uses TRBV14 and TRBJ2-1; lacking DNA, the TRBD2 call made by TCRdb goes unchecked. The CDR3 contains 18 residues. Germline V gives CDR1 SGHDN, CDR2 FVKESK. The CDR3 loop reads CASSPPQRAGGLGDEQFF.

This chain uses TRBV25-1 with TRBJ2-2. This CDR3 has 15 residues. The germline CDR1 and CDR2 sequences are MGHDK and SYGVNS. CDR3 protein: CASSEVVGNTGELFF. Complete variable domain (other parts from reference TRBV25-1 and TRBJ2-2): EADIYQTPRYLVIGTGKKITLECSQTMGHDKMYWYQQDPGMELHLIHYSYGVNSTEKGDLSSESTVSRIRTEHFPLTLESARPSHTSQYLCASSEVVGNTGELFFGEGSRLTVL.